The 23 T cell receptor beta chains in this list originate from one sample, sequenced in a study of graft-versus-host responses after intestinal transplantation. Sequencing was performed with immunoSEQ multiplex PCR; in TCRdb, only in-frame clones are kept and a portion is missing. The table records 65,000 to 90,000 clones, 89% of them present only once. Antigens of these TCRs are unknown. This material consisted of unstimulated CD8+ T cells sorted from spleen or lymph node cells, taken before intestinal transplant. The receptors derive from a human donor who received an intestinal transplant.

This chain joins TRBV6-5 and TRBJ1-4; perhaps TRBD1 as D (6 bases). V was cut by 6 bases and J by 3 bases, with 11 bases left in between. This CDR3 comprises 14 residues. Looked up from germline, CDR1 is MNHEY and CDR2 is SVGAGI. DNA for the CDR3: TGTGCCAGCAGCTTCAGGGGTGCTAATGAAAAACTGTTTTTT. Protein: CASSFRGANEKLFF.

The chain has TRBV5-4 and TRBJ1-6; D gene uncertain. Trimming cost V 0 bases and J 9 bases, with 19 bases left between them. This CDR3 is built from 17 residues. Germline V gene sequence: CDR1 SGHNT, CDR2 YYREEE (reference sequence). The CDR3: CASSLESPGEISSPLHF. Here the CDR3 DNA reads TGTGCCAGCAGCTTGGAGTCCCCTGGAGAAATTAGTTCACCCCTCCACTTT.

V gene TRBV28 combines with J gene TRBJ2-7; D perhaps matches TRBD2 (6 bases). V was clipped by 7 bases and J by 5 bases, with 24 bases between them. This CDR3 has 16 residues. Germline V gene data show CDR1 as MDHEN and CDR2 as SYDVKM. The CDR3: CASIPVEGNRAHEQYF. In DNA, the CDR3 is TGTGCCAGCATCCCCGTGGAGGGCAACAGAGCCCACGAGCAGTACTTC.

The chain has TRBV5-5 and TRBJ1-5; D remains unclear. The CDR3 runs 16 residues. Germline V gene data show CDR1 as SGHKS and CDR2 as YYEKEE (reference sequence). V lost 4 bases and J lost 0, with 14 bases in between. In DNA form, the CDR3 reads TGTGCCAGCAGCCCCTGGACGGGAGATAGCAATCAGCCCCAGCATTTT. Protein sequence: CASSPWTGDSNQPQHF.

This chain connects TRBV5-4 to TRBJ1-2, with D unclear. The V end lost 4 bases, the J end lost 8 bases, and 15 bases lay between the germline ends. Germline V lookup: CDR1 SGHNT, CDR2 YYREEE (reference sequence). There are 13 residues in the CDR3. The CDR3: CASSAFPEEGYTF. CDR3 DNA sequence: TGTGCCAGCAGCGCGTTTCCCGAGGAGGGCTACACCTTC.

This clone is termed medium-sized. This rearrangement joins TRBV6-5 to TRBJ2-4; D gene uncertain. This CDR3 is 14 amino acids long. With 4 bases removed from V and 0 bases from J, the gap between germline ends came to 7 bases. Germline loops: CDR1 MNHEY, CDR2 SVGAGI. For the CDR3, the DNA is TGTGCCAGCAGTTTCTCGGCAGCCAAAAACATTCAGTACTTC. Protein sequence: CASSFSAAKNIQYF.

The gene calls are TRBV13 and TRBJ2-7; a possible D gene is TRBD1 (5 bases). CDR3 length: 13 residues. From germline, CDR1 is PRHDT and CDR2 FYEKMQ (reference sequence). V was clipped by 5 bases and J by 0 bases, with 8 bases between them. Here the CDR3 DNA reads TGTGCCAGCAGCCTACAGGACTCCTACGAGCAGTACTTC. Encoded protein: CASSLQDSYEQYF.

This clone was seen more than once but under ten times. CDR3 bases: TGCGCCAGCAGCCAAACTTCAGGGTGGATCTACGAGCAGTACTTC. Translated: CASSQTSGWIYEQYF. V and J are TRBV4-1 and TRBJ2-7; TRBD1 is a possible D gene (5 bases). This CDR3 is built from 15 residues. Germline V gene sequence: CDR1 MGHRA, CDR2 YSYEKL. The V gene lost 2 bases and the J gene lost 3 bases, with 14 bases spanning the gap.

The chain combines TRBV10-3 with TRBJ2-1; 9 nucleotides agree with TRBD1. Germline loops: CDR1 ENHRY, CDR2 SYGVKD. The CDR3 totals 15 residues. V was pared by 0 bases and J by 7 bases, with 4 bases of the junction left unmatched. CDR3 coding DNA: TGTGCCATCAGTGAGTCGGGACAGGGTTATAATGAGCAGTTCTTC. Translated: CAISESGQGYNEQFF.

The CDR3 bases are TGCGCCAGCAGCACCCCCTCGGGGGCGGGGGGTTGGCGGGAGACCCAGTACTTC. Residues: CASSTPSGAGGWRETQYF. The V call is TRBV23-1, the J call TRBJ2-5, with 8 bases fitting TRBD2. TRBV23-1 falls under the ORF class, with uncertain function. V lost 6 bases and J lost 5; bases outside the gene matches: 20. The CDR3 is made up of 18 amino acids.

The J gene is TRBJ1-6, the V gene TRBV6-6; TRBD1 is a possible D gene (5 bases). This CDR3 is built from 13 residues. V was trimmed by 6 bases and J by 10 bases, leaving 13 bases between them. Per germline, CDR1 MNHNY and CDR2 SVGAGI (reference sequence). The CDR3 loop is CASRTGHRSPLHF. The CDR3 coding sequence is TGTGCCAGCAGAACAGGTCACCGATCACCCCTCCACTTT.

The rearrangement links TRBV28 to TRBJ2-2, with TRBD2 identical over 7 bases. J gave up 1 base and V 2 bases, and 4 bases lay outside the gene matches. The CDR3 covers 16 residues. Germline CDR1 MDHEN, CDR2 SYDVKM. The CDR3 region has the DNA TGTGCCAGCAGTTTAACGCGGGGGTGGAACACCGGGGAGCTGTTTTTT. Protein sequence: CASSLTRGWNTGELFF.

The chain joins TRBV4-1 to TRBJ2-7; D ambiguous. The CDR3 extends over 14 amino acids. Germline CDR1 and CDR2: MGHRA and YSYEKL. V was cut by 1 base and J by 6 bases, with 13 bases left in between. CDR3 nucleotides: TGCGCCAGCAGCCAAGGGTCCGCGAGGAGCGAGCAGTACTTC. This codes for CASSQGSARSEQYF.

CDR3 nucleotides: TGCAGCGTTGAAAAAGGACAGACCATCTATGGCTACACCTTC. It encodes CSVEKGQTIYGYTF. The chain combines TRBV29-1 with TRBJ1-2, with a possible D match to TRBD1 (6 bases). The CDR3 length is 14 residues. In germline, CDR1 is SQVTM, CDR2 ANQGSEA. Trimming shortened V by 2 bases and J by 4 bases, and 14 bases separated the two germline ends.

This rearrangement joins TRBV4-1 to TRBJ2-1; 10 nucleotides align to TRBD2. V shed 2 bases, J shed 0 bases, and the junction held 1 base outside the gene matches. Germline V gene data show CDR1 as MGHRA and CDR2 as YSYEKL. This CDR3 comprises 16 residues. The CDR3 here is CASSQIAGGSYNEQFF. The CDR3 DNA reads TGCGCCAGCAGCCAAATAGCGGGAGGCTCCTACAATGAGCAGTTCTTC.

This sequence joins TRBV4-1 and TRBJ2-7; 10 nucleotides match TRBD2. The V and J ends lost 0 bases and 2 bases, in that order; junction bases with no gene match: 7. The CDR3 spans 17 residues. The germline gives CDR1 MGHRA, CDR2 YSYEKL. CDR3 bases: TGCGCCAGCAGCCAAGAACCGTTAGCGGGAGGAACCTACGAGCAGTACTTC. Protein: CASSQEPLAGGTYEQYF.

This clone is a singleton in its sample. The rearrangement joins TRBV27 to TRBJ1-3; D uncertain. V dropped 0 bases and J dropped 4 bases, with 16 bases sitting between them. CDR3 length: 17 residues. The V gene's germline CDR1 is MNHEY and CDR2 SMNVEV (reference sequence). The CDR3 reads CASSLSPYGKAGNTIYF. The CDR3, as DNA: TGTGCCAGCAGTTTATCCCCGTACGGGAAAGCAGGAAACACCATATATTTT.

This chain joins TRBV19 and TRBJ1-2; 12 bases agree with TRBD1. The germline gives CDR1 LNHDA, CDR2 SQIVND (reference sequence). This CDR3 spans 16 amino acids. V was pared by 5 bases and J by 8 bases, with 12 bases of the junction left unmatched. CDR3 DNA: TGTGCCAGTAGTCCCTGGGGACAGGGGGCAATACTCGGCTACACCTTC. It yields the protein CASSPWGQGAILGYTF.

CDR3 protein: CASSDSSRGSYNEQFF. The CDR3, as DNA: TGTGCCAGCAGTGACTCGAGTCGGGGATCCTACAATGAGCAGTTCTTC. The genes are TRBV6-4 and TRBJ2-1; tentatively, D is TRBD2 (5 bases). V was pared by 0 bases and J by 1 base, with 10 bases between. The germline gives CDR1 MRHNA, CDR2 SNTAGT. The length of the CDR3 is 16 residues.

This clone is a singleton in its sample. The chain links TRBV28 to TRBJ1-5; D may be TRBD1 (6 bases). Germline V gives CDR1 MDHEN, CDR2 SYDVKM. CDR3 length: 14 amino acids. V dropped 6 bases and J dropped 7 bases, with 16 bases sitting between them. CDR3 in amino acids: CASRRRGSRQPQHF. As DNA, the CDR3 is TGTGCCAGCAGGCGCAGGGGCTCGAGGCAGCCCCAGCATTTT.

The rearrangement uses TRBV7-9 and TRBJ2-7, with a weak D call TRBD2 (5 bases). Looked up from germline, CDR1 is SEHNR and CDR2 is FQNEAQ (reference sequence). The length of the CDR3 is 14 residues. V was clipped by 4 bases and J by 2 bases, with 12 bases between them. This CDR3 is CASSSREIPYEQYF. In DNA, the CDR3 is TGTGCCAGCAGCTCCCGGGAAATCCCCTACGAGCAGTACTTC.

This sequence joins TRBV5-6 and TRBJ2-1; 15 bases are a match to TRBD2. Trimming cost V 3 bases and J 3 bases; bases outside gene matches: 1. The CDR3 runs to 16 residues. In germline, CDR1 is SGHDT, CDR2 YYEEEE. CDR3: CASSWTSGGGYNEQFF. In DNA, the CDR3 is TGTGCCAGCAGCTGGACTAGCGGGGGGGGCTACAATGAGCAGTTCTTC.

The chain combines TRBV28 with TRBJ2-5; 11 bases are shared with TRBD2. CDR1 and CDR2 from the germline V gene are MDHEN and SYDVKM. The CDR3 loop spans 19 amino acids. V trimming: 2 bases; J trimming: 5 bases; junction bases outside the gene matches: 16. The DNA of the CDR3 is TGTGCCAGCAGTTTAATAGCGATGGCTAGCGGGAGGACCGGGGAGACCCAGTACTTC. Protein product: CASSLIAMASGRTGETQYF.